Listed below are T cell receptor beta chains from one sample, sequenced in a study of shared clonotypes between healthy human individuals. Sequencing was performed with immunoSEQ multiplex PCR; in TCRdb, only in-frame clones are kept and a portion is missing. This sample has 600,000 to 750,000 clones, with approximately 77% found just once. The sample taken for sequencing was memory CD4+ T cells sorted from blood. The receptors here all came from a woman aged 25 to 39 in good health. Both conserved end residues are part of each CDR3. The order of the fields is CDR3 protein, V gene, D gene, clone size. The D gene is left open where the match is weak. Expanded clones are given a class, and other clones once, few, many or no size at all.

CASSAQGANEQYF TRBV6-1 TRBD1 .
CASSVERGSYNEQFF TRBV6-4 TRBD2 once
CAWSAQLDTEAFF TRBV30 . many
CASGTEMEQYF TRBV12-5 . .
CASSQGMGLPWEQYF TRBV6-5 . .
CAISDATNTGELFF TRBV10-3 . .
CASSPIGGWEKLFF TRBV28 . .
CASSSGTGPDTQYF TRBV7-3 TRBD1 .
CASSREGSEAFF TRBV28 . .
CASSRDSNQPQHF TRBV28 . .
CASSPASSGRWVSVYEQYF TRBV5-1 TRBD2 .
CASSLAGQESNYGYTF TRBV7-9 . .
CASSSGPVSFTEAFF TRBV5-5 . many
CASSLTTVQYEQYF TRBV7-8 . .
CASGELGIQYF TRBV27 . .
CASSLYGGRGYTF TRBV28 . .
CASSLSGSGELFF TRBV18 . .
CATSREGPGSPQETQYF TRBV15 . .
CASTPGWNNEQFF TRBV28 . .
CATQGQGAGAHNEQFF TRBV11-2 . .
CASSFRGGGIDTQYF TRBV11-2 . many
CSVSGIQKNTGELFF TRBV29-1 . .
CASSPQTMNTEAFF TRBV19 . .
CASSLGFGEGAKNIQYF TRBV11-2 . .
CASSPRTSGSVDTQYF TRBV18 TRBD2 .
CASTASGRNTEAFF TRBV21-1 . .
CASRGLRSGNTIYF TRBV2 . .
CASSFEGSYNEQFF TRBV28 . few
CASSISNNEQFF TRBV19 . .
CASSLALGQGRSGYTF TRBV7-9 TRBD1 .
CASSLFWTSDNEQFF TRBV27 TRBD2 .
CSALTWGSYNEQFF TRBV29-1 . .
CASSLVQGALEQYF TRBV5-1 TRBD1 .
CASSLVQGSTDTQYF TRBV5-1 . .
CASSLGQIKNIQYF TRBV5-4 . .
CASRQGPGELFF TRBV28 . .
CASSVLAAGTGGETQYF TRBV6-1 TRBD1 .
CASSEAVGVRGAQYF TRBV6-1 TRBD2 few
CASSPSPSGQETQYF TRBV18 TRBD2 few
CASSSRGGQNTEAFF TRBV7-2 TRBD1 .